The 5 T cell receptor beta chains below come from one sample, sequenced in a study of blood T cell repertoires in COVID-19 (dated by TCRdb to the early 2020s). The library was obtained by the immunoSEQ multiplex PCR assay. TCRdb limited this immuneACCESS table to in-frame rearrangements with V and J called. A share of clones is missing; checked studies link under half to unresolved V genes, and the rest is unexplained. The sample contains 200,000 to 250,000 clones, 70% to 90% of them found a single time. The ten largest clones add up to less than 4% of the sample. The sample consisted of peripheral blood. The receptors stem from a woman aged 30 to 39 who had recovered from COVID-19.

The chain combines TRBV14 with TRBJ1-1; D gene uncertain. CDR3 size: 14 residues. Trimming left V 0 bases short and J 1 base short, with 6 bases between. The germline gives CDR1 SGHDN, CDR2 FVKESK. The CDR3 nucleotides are TGTGCCAGCAGCCAAGAGACACAGAACACTGAAGCTTTCTTT. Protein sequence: CASSQETQNTEAFF.

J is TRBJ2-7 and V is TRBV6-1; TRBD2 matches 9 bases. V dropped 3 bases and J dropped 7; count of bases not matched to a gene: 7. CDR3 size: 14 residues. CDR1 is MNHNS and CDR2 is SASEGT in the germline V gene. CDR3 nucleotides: TGTGCCAGCAGTGATGGGCGGGGGGGCGGTGAGCAGTACTTC. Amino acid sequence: CASSDGRGGGEQYF.

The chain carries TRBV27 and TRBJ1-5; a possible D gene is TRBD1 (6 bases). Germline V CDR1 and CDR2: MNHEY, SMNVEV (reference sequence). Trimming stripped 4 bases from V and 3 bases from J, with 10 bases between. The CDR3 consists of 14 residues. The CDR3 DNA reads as TGTGCCAGCAGTTACAGGGTGTCCAATCAGCCCCAGCATTTT. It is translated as CASSYRVSNQPQHF.

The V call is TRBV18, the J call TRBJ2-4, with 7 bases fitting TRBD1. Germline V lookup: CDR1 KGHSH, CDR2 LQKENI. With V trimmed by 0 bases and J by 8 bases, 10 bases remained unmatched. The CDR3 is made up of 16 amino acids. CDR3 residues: CASSPPDRESGYIQYF. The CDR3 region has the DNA TGTGCCAGCTCACCACCTGACAGGGAGAGTGGGTACATTCAGTACTTC.

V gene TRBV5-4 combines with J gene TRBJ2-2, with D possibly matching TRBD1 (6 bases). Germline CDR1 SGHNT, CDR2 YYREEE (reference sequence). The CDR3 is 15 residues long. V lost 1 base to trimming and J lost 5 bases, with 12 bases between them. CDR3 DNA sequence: TGTGCCAGCAGCTTGATGGGGGCAGGGACCGGGGAGCTGTTTTTT. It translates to CASSLMGAGTGELFF. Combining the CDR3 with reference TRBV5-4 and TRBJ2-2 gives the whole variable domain ETGVTQSPTHLIKTRGQQVTLRCSSQSGHNTVSWYQQALGQGPQFIFQYYREEENGRGNFPPRFSGLQFPNYSSELNVNALELDDSALYLCASSLMGAGTGELFFGEGSRLTVL.